These T cell receptor beta chains were read from a single sample in a study of CD8 T cells in ankylosing spondylitis. TCRdb ran MiXCR on the 5' RACE reads and lists one entry per CDR3 protein. There are 200,000 to 300,000 distinct CDR3 sequences in the sample; about 10% occur only once, and around 2.6% lies in the top ten. The sample was blood, either unsorted or a sorted T cell fraction (not recorded which). The source of these receptors is a male donor with ankylosing spondylitis or in good health (not recorded which). The CDR3 runs from the conserved cysteine through the conserved F or W. D genes are given only for firm matches. Only part of the rows carry a size: once, few, many, or a class if the clone is expanded.

TRBJ2-1 | TRBV6-2/TRBV6-3 | few | TRBD2 | CASSYLLGGLAGVNYNEQFF | TGTGCCAGCAGTTACCTGCTAGGGGGACTAGCGGGGGTGAACTACAATGAGCAGTTCTTC
TRBJ2-5 | TRBV10-2 | many | - | CASSESLEEDQETQYF | TGCGCCAGCAGTGAGTCCTTAGAGGAGGATCAAGAGACCCAGTACTTC
TRBJ1-1 | TRBV5-1 | many | - | CASSLTPGTLNTEAFF | TGCGCCAGCAGCTTAACCCCGGGCACTCTGAACACTGAAGCTTTCTTT
TRBJ1-5 | TRBV7-6 | few | - | CASSLLSGGDQPQHF | TGTGCCAGCAGCTTACTATCGGGGGGCGATCAGCCCCAGCATTTT
TRBJ2-7 | TRBV12-3/TRBV12-4 | - | - | CASSGGSPHEQYF | TGTGCCAGCAGCGGGGGCTCCCCCCACGAGCAGTACTTC
TRBJ1-2 | TRBV12-3/TRBV12-4 | many | - | CASTQGHYGYTF | TGTGCCAGCACCCAGGGGCACTATGGCTACACCTTC
TRBJ2-1 | TRBV12-3/TRBV12-4 | few | TRBD2 | CASRIAGGSLNEQFF | TGTGCCAGCAGGATAGCGGGAGGGTCGTTAAATGAGCAGTTCTTC
TRBJ2-3 | TRBV10-1 | many | - | CASSESRVGLTDTQYF | TGCGCCAGCAGTGAGTCGAGGGTGGGACTCACAGATACGCAGTATTTT
TRBJ1-5 | TRBV27 | many | - | CASSLGPAAQPQHF | TGTGCCAGCAGTTTAGGCCCGGCGGCTCAGCCCCAGCATTTT
TRBJ2-7 | TRBV7-8 | - | - | CASSLGSLRLLSYEQYF | TGTGCCAGCAGCTTAGGTAGTCTTCGATTACTCTCCTACGAGCAGTACTTC
TRBJ2-3 | TRBV20-1 | many | - | CSAIKAERGTDTQYF | TGCAGTGCTATAAAAGCTGAGCGGGGCACAGATACGCAGTATTTT
TRBJ1-1 | TRBV10-1 | - | - | CASSDGGAAFF | TGCGCCAGCAGTGATGGGGGAGCAGCTTTCTTT
TRBJ2-5 | TRBV25-1 | many | TRBD1 | CASSPSGDRGRETQYF | TGTGCCAGCAGTCCGAGCGGCGACAGGGGAAGGGAGACCCAGTACTTC
TRBJ2-1 | TRBV9 | many | - | CASSVSGAGPYNEQFF | TGTGCCAGCAGCGTCTCGGGGGCCGGACCCTACAATGAGCAGTTCTTC
TRBJ1-2 | TRBV20-1 | many | - | CSARDGGAFVYGYTF | TGCAGTGCTAGAGATGGGGGGGCATTCGTCTATGGCTACACCTTC
TRBJ1-5 | TRBV20-1 | many | - | CSVLGTSSNQPQHF | TGCAGTGTCCTAGGGACGTCTAGCAATCAGCCCCAGCATTTT
TRBJ2-5 | TRBV6-1 | many | TRBD1 | CASSLTGTIGSETQYF | TGTGCCAGCAGCCTGACAGGGACCATTGGTTCAGAGACCCAGTACTTC
TRBJ2-3 | TRBV4-1 | many | - | CASSRILGGGTDTQYF | TGCGCCAGCAGCCGGATTCTAGGGGGAGGCACAGATACGCAGTATTTT
TRBJ2-2 | TRBV5-1 | many | - | CASSYGVEGIGELFF | TGCGCCAGCAGCTACGGTGTGGAGGGAATCGGGGAGCTGTTTTTT
TRBJ1-1 | TRBV12-3/TRBV12-4 | many | - | CASRESGINTEAFF | TGTGCCAGCAGAGAGTCTGGGATTAACACTGAAGCTTTCTTT
TRBJ1-4 | TRBV14 | many | - | CASSQGRTTGMHEKLFF | TGTGCCAGCAGCCAGGGTAGAACTACAGGGATGCATGAAAAACTGTTTTTT
TRBJ2-4 | TRBV5-1 | many | TRBD2 | CASSSASGEKNIQYF | TGCGCCAGCAGCTCCGCTAGCGGGGAGAAAAACATTCAGTACTTC
TRBJ1-6 | TRBV7-2 | - | - | CASSFSGPYNSPLHF | TGTGCCAGCAGCTTCTCGGGACCCTATAATTCACCCCTCCACTTT
TRBJ2-7 | TRBV11-2 | many | - | CASSLLQAAYEQYF | TGTGCCAGCAGCTTATTACAGGCCGCCTACGAGCAGTACTTC
TRBJ2-7 | TRBV12-3/TRBV12-4 | many | - | CASSLAGGDEQYF | TGTGCCAGCAGTTTAGCGGGCGGGGACGAGCAGTACTTC
TRBJ2-3 | TRBV7-9 | few | - | CASVLLGAPTDTQYF | TGTGCCAGCGTTCTCTTGGGGGCGCCCACAGATACGCAGTATTTT
TRBJ2-5 | TRBV7-9 | many | TRBD2 | CASSGDYFRETQYF | TGTGCCAGCAGTGGGGACTATTTCCGGGAGACCCAGTACTTC
TRBJ1-1 | TRBV19 | - | - | CASSMGRTEAFF | TGTGCCAGTAGTATGGGCAGGACTGAAGCTTTCTTT